Listed below are T cell receptor beta chains from one sample, sequenced in a study of blood T cell repertoires in COVID-19. The assay was immunoSEQ multiplex PCR, and TCRdb's table has in-frame clones only and misses some. The table has some 90,000 clones, approximately 90% seen once. Sequenced sample: peripheral blood. These receptors were collected from a woman in her fifties or sixties in a cohort sampled during active COVID-19. CDR3s include the opening cysteine and the closing phenylalanine or tryptophan. A clone size is listed for some rows: how often the clone was seen (once, few, many), or a class if it is expanded.

>14|few|TRBV21-1|TRBJ1-1
CASSGGHLGTEAFF
>14|-|TRBV5-6|TRBJ1-5
CASSSAGYYQPQHF
>14|-|TRBV6-5|TRBJ2-7
CASSLAGGPYEQYF
>17|-|TRBV19|TRBJ1-5
CASSIGKGQGRNQPQHF
>15|-|TRBV7-9|TRBJ2-7
CASSLTLAGAYEQYF
>13|-|TRBV27|TRBJ2-7
CASSPRSRDEQYF
>13|-|TRBV7-3|TRBJ1-1
CASSTDRVTEAFF
>13|-|TRBV3-1/TRBV3-2|TRBJ1-2
CASSEGGIYGYTF
>13|once|TRBV30|TRBJ2-7
CAWSTGGSVFMYF
>15|-|TRBV5-4|TRBJ2-7
CASSSNRGTAYEQYF
>15|-|TRBV3-1/TRBV3-2|TRBJ1-1
CASSQDGGARTEAFF
>12|-|TRBV30|TRBJ2-1
CAWSATGNEQFF
>15|-|TRBV3-1/TRBV3-2|TRBJ1-3
CASSQLLNSGNTIYF
>13|-|TRBV19|TRBJ1-1
CASKAQGQGEAFF
>13|-|TRBV20-1|TRBJ1-1
CSASLPPGGEAFF
>13|-|TRBV14|TRBJ1-6
CASSQQEDSPLHF
>15|-|TRBV3-1/TRBV3-2|TRBJ1-6
CASSHDGGNNSPLHF
>13|-|TRBV5-4|TRBJ2-5
CASSLAVQETQYF
>15|-|TRBV27|TRBJ1-4
CASGRSPPTNEKLFF
>16|-|TRBV9|TRBJ2-7
CASSVSTPGQGYEQYF
>12|-|TRBV29-1|TRBJ1-2
CSVTGWGYGYTF
>11|-|TRBV10-3|TRBJ1-2
CAISEGRNYTF
>12|-|TRBV7-9|TRBJ1-2
CASAAYGEQQHF
>15|-|TRBV6-5|TRBJ2-7
CASSPKSGSHYEQYF
>13|-|TRBV29-1|TRBJ1-1
CSVRTQGDTEAFF
>20|-|TRBV5-1|TRBJ2-2
CASSTGTEPYLHANTGELFF
>16|-|TRBV11-2|TRBJ2-1
CASRPVGQGYYNEQFF
>11|-|TRBV27|TRBJ2-1
CASRLFDEQFF
>13|-|TRBV6-6|TRBJ1-4
CASRRKYGEKLFF
>15|-|TRBV11-2|TRBJ2-5
CASSLGRTVGETQYF
>15|-|TRBV7-2|TRBJ2-7
CASSSGTGGHYEQYF
>17|-|TRBV4-1|TRBJ2-1
CASSQDATSGGYNEQFF
>14|-|TRBV5-1|TRBJ2-7
CASSLGRAPYEQYF
>14|-|TRBV4-2|TRBJ2-7
CASSRDQDTYEQYF
>15|-|TRBV19|TRBJ1-4
CASSKLRDREEKLFF
>15|-|TRBV10-3|TRBJ2-5
CAISLTGTGQETQYF
>16|-|TRBV10-3|TRBJ2-7
CAIRTALTGSSYEQYF
>16|once|TRBV6-1|TRBJ2-7
CASSGSTSGAYYEQYF
>16|-|TRBV6-7|TRBJ2-7
CASSGIDREDPYEQYF
>16|-|TRBV5-5|TRBJ2-3
CASSLYGIFSTDTQYF
>14|-|TRBV9|TRBJ2-1
CASSEGASGLEQFF
>16|-|TRBV7-8|TRBJ2-1
CASTGLAGPLGNEQFF
>13|-|TRBV28|TRBJ2-7
CASSFDSAYEQYF
>15|-|TRBV28|TRBJ2-7
CASSGGDLPTYEQYF
>13|-|TRBV5-4|TRBJ1-2
CASSPTGNYGYTF
>15|-|TRBV9|TRBJ2-3
CASSARTGTTDTQYF
>14|few|TRBV29-1|TRBJ1-6
CSARFGGYNSPLHF
>16|-|TRBV19|TRBJ2-1
CASQKAAGVMGNEQFF
>14|-|TRBV15|TRBJ1-1
CATSRGGSNTEAFF
>16|-|TRBV6-5|TRBJ1-3
CASSYSARRRGNTIYF
>16|-|TRBV7-8|TRBJ1-3
CASSLVSGYGGNTIYF
>17|-|TRBV19|TRBJ2-2
CASKARTEIRAYGELFF
>15|-|TRBV10-1|TRBJ2-7
CASSAHWGQVNEQYF
>12|-|TRBV30|TRBJ1-2
CAWSFQAIGYTF